These 30 T cell receptor beta chains were sequenced from one sample in a study of blood T cell repertoires in COVID-19 (TCRdb year 2020). Library construction relied on the immunoSEQ multiplex PCR assay. This immuneACCESS table, as held by TCRdb, lists in-frame sequences with V and J called but not all clones. Of the missing ones, under half trace to an unresolved V gene in checked studies; the others have no known cause. The sample table lists roughly 180,000 clones, roughly three quarters of them with a count of one. In total, the top ten clones hold roughly 9.4% of the sample. The sample was peripheral blood. The receptors were gathered from a woman in her forties or fifties with active or convalescent COVID-19.

CDR3 sequence (DNA): TGTGCCAGCAGCTTGGGAACAGGGATGGCTAACTATGGCTACACCTTC. Translating it yields CASSLGTGMANYGYTF. The chain links TRBV5-6 to TRBJ1-2; a possible D gene is TRBD1 (6 bases). The germline V and J ends were trimmed by 0 bases and 0 bases, with 12 bases remaining between them. The CDR3 sequence is 16 residues long. Germline assignment: CDR1 SGHDT and CDR2 YYEEEE. Supplemented by reference TRBV5-6 and TRBJ1-2, the full variable domain reads DAGVTQSPTHLIKTRGQQVTLRCSPKSGHDTVSWYQQALGQGPQFIFQYYEEEERQRGNFPDRFSGHQFPNYSSELNVNALLLGDSALYLCASSLGTGMANYGYTFGSGTRLTVV.

This chain connects TRBV11-1 to TRBJ2-2; 7 positions match TRBD2. CDR1 and CDR2 (germline): SGHAT, FQDESV (reference sequence). V lost 5 bases and J lost 3; bases outside the gene matches: 6. The CDR3 has 15 residues. CDR3 protein: CASSQGGGDTGELFF. In DNA, the CDR3 is TGTGCCAGCAGCCAGGGCGGGGGAGACACCGGGGAGCTGTTTTTT.

Worth noting for this clone: A junction end diverges from the germline sequence, so it may reflect a read error. This rearrangement joins TRBV29-1 to TRBJ1-1; D is possibly TRBD1 (5 bases). Germline values: CDR1 SQVTM, CDR2 ANQGSEA. This CDR3 spans 14 amino acids. CDR3 amino acids: CSAEPFGGSTEAFF. DNA for the CDR3: TGCAGCGCTGAACCTTTCGGGGGGAGCACTGAAGCTTTCTTT.

V gene TRBV20-1 combines with J gene TRBJ1-2, with 8 bases aligning to TRBD1. Per germline, CDR1 DFQATT and CDR2 SNEGSKA (reference sequence). The CDR3 covers 15 residues. The J segment lost 0 bases and the V segment lost 3 bases, leaving 6 bases of the junction unmatched. The CDR3 loop reads CSASVRGLSNYGYTF. CDR3 DNA sequence: TGCAGTGCTAGTGTCAGGGGGCTTTCTAACTATGGCTACACCTTC.

This clone was counted a single time. The chain recombines TRBV6-6 with TRBJ1-3; no clear D gene. The CDR3 totals 16 residues. Germline loops: CDR1 MNHNY, CDR2 SVGAGI (reference sequence). The ends were cut back, 0 bases at V and 0 bases at J, with 9 bases in the middle. The CDR3 DNA follows: TGTGCCAGCAGTTACTCAGGCAGCGGCTCTGGAAACACCATATATTTT. It encodes CASSYSGSGSGNTIYF.

V and J are TRBV7-9 and TRBJ2-7; D ambiguous. The CDR3 covers 16 residues. Germline assignment: CDR1 SEHNR and CDR2 FQNEAQ (reference sequence). Trimming removed 0 bases from V and 2 bases from J, with 14 bases in between. CDR3 in amino acids: CASSLARQTPPYEQYF. CDR3 nucleotides: TGTGCCAGCAGCTTAGCTAGACAAACTCCCCCCTACGAGCAGTACTTC.

This sequence joins TRBV4-3 and TRBJ1-5, with 8 bases fitting TRBD1. The germline gives CDR1 LGHNA, CDR2 YSLEER. The CDR3 contains 15 residues. After removal of 1 base from V and 5 bases from J, the junction contained 4 bases not matched to a gene. The CDR3 coding sequence is TGCGCCAGCAGCCAAGGCAGGGGGCCCGATCAGCCCCAGCATTTT. It specifies CASSQGRGPDQPQHF.

The J gene is TRBJ1-6, the V gene TRBV2, with 9 bases identical to TRBD1. Germline trimming cut 6 bases from V and 10 bases from J; bases unmatched to any gene: 7. The CDR3 runs to 14 residues. The germline V gene encodes CDR1 SNHLY and CDR2 FYNNEI. The CDR3 reads CASSIGTGFSPLHF. CDR3 nucleotides: TGTGCCAGCAGCATCGGGACAGGGTTCTCACCCCTCCACTTT.

This clone was counted a few times. The chain couples TRBV7-8 to TRBJ1-6; 8 bases line up with TRBD1. This CDR3 is 14 amino acids long. Germline loops: CDR1 SGHVS, CDR2 FQNEAQ. After removal of 4 bases from V and 7 bases from J, the junction contained 3 bases not matched to a gene. CDR3 sequence: CASSSAGGNSPLHF. The DNA for the CDR3 is TGTGCCAGCAGCTCCGCAGGGGGCAATTCACCCCTCCACTTT.

This clone was seen a handful of times. V usage is TRBV19 and J usage is TRBJ1-2, with D maybe TRBD1 (6 bases). The CDR3 is made up of 14 amino acids. Deletions cut 5 bases from V and 2 bases from J, with 12 bases between. Germline V gene data show CDR1 as LNHDA and CDR2 as SQIVND (reference sequence). The CDR3 nucleotides read TGTGCCAGTAGTGCCCACAGGGAGAACTATGGCTACACCTTC. Protein: CASSAHRENYGYTF. The whole variable domain, filled in from reference TRBV19 and TRBJ1-2, reads DGGITQSPKYLFRKEGQNVTLSCEQNLNHDAMYWYRQDPGQGLRLIYYSQIVNDFQKGDIAEGYSVSREKKESFPLTVTSAQKNPTAFYLCASSAHRENYGYTFGSGTRLTVV.

The chain joins TRBV7-8 to TRBJ2-1; 10 nucleotides align to TRBD2. Germline lookup yields CDR1 SGHVS and CDR2 FQNEAQ. With V trimmed by 5 bases and J by 5 bases, 6 bases remained unmatched. The CDR3 spans 15 residues. DNA of the CDR3: TGTGCCAGCAGCCCCTCCGGGACTAGCGACAATGAGCAGTTCTTC. Its protein product is CASSPSGTSDNEQFF.

The chain combines TRBV7-8 with TRBJ1-2; maybe TRBD1 (5 bases). The CDR3 sequence is 16 residues long. Germline V gene data show CDR1 as SGHVS and CDR2 as FQNEAQ. V was cut by 0 bases and J by 1 base, with 12 bases left in between. CDR3: CASSLAGQGLNYGYTF. In nucleotides, the CDR3 is TGTGCCAGCAGCTTAGCGGGGCAGGGACTTAACTATGGCTACACCTTC.

This chain connects TRBV11-3 to TRBJ1-1, with 7 bases identical to TRBD1. Losses at the gene ends were 3 bases for V and 11 bases for J; bases not matched to a gene: 9. Germline lookup yields CDR1 SGHNT and CDR2 YENEEA. The CDR3 is 13 amino acids. The CDR3 DNA is TGTGCCAGCAGCTTGGGACAGTACCAACCGGCTTTCTTT. Protein product: CASSLGQYQPAFF.

The V and J genes are TRBV6-5 and TRBJ2-5, with TRBD2 as a possible D gene (5 bases). The CDR3 extends over 13 amino acids. Trimming left V 6 bases short and J 5 bases short, with 13 bases between. Germline CDR1 MNHEY, CDR2 SVGAGI. CDR3 nucleotides: TGTGCCAGCAGCGTTAGCGTGGGTGAGACCCAGTACTTC. As protein: CASSVSVGETQYF.

The V gene is TRBV7-2, the J gene TRBJ2-2; TRBD2 aligns across 9 bases. Germline-derived CDR1 and CDR2 are SGHTA and FQGNSA. This CDR3 is 16 amino acids long. V was clipped by 0 bases and J by 6 bases; unmatched bases: 5. The CDR3 protein is CASSLARVAGAGELFF. Written as DNA, the CDR3 is TGTGCCAGCAGCTTAGCGCGAGTAGCGGGGGCCGGGGAGCTGTTTTTT.

The chain couples TRBV7-9 to TRBJ1-1, with TRBD1 as a possible D gene (5 bases). CDR3 length equals 13 residues. The V end lost 3 bases, the J end lost 4 bases, and 9 bases lay between the germline ends. The germline V gene has CDR1 SEHNR and CDR2 FQNEAQ (reference sequence). The CDR3 bases are TGTGCCAGCAGCTTGCAGGGTTTCACTGAAGCTTTCTTT. It yields the protein CASSLQGFTEAFF.

The rearrangement joins TRBV29-1 to TRBJ2-1; 10 bases agree with TRBD2. Trimming removed 5 bases from V and 3 bases from J; junction bases left unmatched: 7. This CDR3 comprises 15 residues. Looked up from germline, CDR1 is SQVTM and CDR2 is ANQGSEA. CDR3 loop: CSVLPGLALYNEQFF. The CDR3 DNA reads as TGCAGCGTTTTACCGGGACTAGCGCTCTACAATGAGCAGTTCTTC.

This clone has just a few counts. This rearrangement joins TRBV2 to TRBJ2-3, with TRBD2 identical over 9 bases. CDR1 SNHLY and CDR2 FYNNEI come from the germline V gene. CDR3 length: 16 amino acids. V lost 4 bases, J lost 2 bases, and 7 bases stayed unmatched. The CDR3 protein is CASSGRGGPHTDTQYF. As DNA, the CDR3 is TGTGCCAGCAGTGGGCGGGGGGGCCCCCACACAGATACGCAGTATTTT.

The chain is built from TRBV15 and TRBJ1-1; D not certain. CDR3 length: 13 amino acids. V was shortened by 5 bases and J by 0 bases, with 7 bases between the two germline ends. Germline assignment: CDR1 LNHNV and CDR2 YYDKDF (reference sequence). In nucleotides, the CDR3 is TGTGCCACCAGCGGGCAGCTGAACACTGAAGCTTTCTTT. Its translation is CATSGQLNTEAFF.

The V and J genes are TRBV18 and TRBJ2-3, with 9 positions matching TRBD2. Germline CDR1 is KGHSH and CDR2 is LQKENI. Trimming removed 6 bases from V and 0 bases from J; junction bases left unmatched: 7. There are 16 residues in the CDR3. CDR3 in amino acids: CASSTIAGASTDTQYF. CDR3 sequence (DNA): TGTGCCAGCTCTACGATAGCGGGGGCTAGCACAGATACGCAGTATTTT.

This clone was counted a few times. The chain has TRBV19 and TRBJ1-1, with 7 bases that match TRBD1. CDR3 length: 16 amino acids. Germline V gene lookup returns CDR1 LNHDA and CDR2 SQIVND (reference sequence). The trim removed 2 bases at V and 1 base at J, leaving 7 bases unmatched. The CDR3 is CASSILNRGRNTEAFF. DNA of the CDR3: TGTGCCAGTAGTATACTCAACAGGGGACGGAACACTGAAGCTTTCTTT. Based on the CDR3 plus reference TRBV19 and TRBJ1-1, the full variable domain is DGGITQSPKYLFRKEGQNVTLSCEQNLNHDAMYWYRQDPGQGLRLIYYSQIVNDFQKGDIAEGYSVSREKKESFPLTVTSAQKNPTAFYLCASSILNRGRNTEAFFGQGTRLTVV.

The rearrangement joins TRBV4-2 to TRBJ2-7; D uncertain. The CDR3 has 14 amino acids. Trimming left V 1 base short and J 2 bases short, with 9 bases between. Germline loops: CDR1 LGHNA, CDR2 YNFKEQ. The CDR3 reads CASSQAELPYEQYF. CDR3 coding DNA: TGTGCCAGCAGCCAAGCTGAACTGCCCTACGAGCAGTACTTC.

As for this clone: Other DNA sequences in this sample translate to the same CDR3. The genes are TRBV5-5 and TRBJ1-5, with D perhaps matching TRBD1 (5 bases). This CDR3 contains 15 residues. The germline V gene has CDR1 SGHKS and CDR2 YYEKEE (reference sequence). V was cut by 2 bases and J by 0 bases, with 9 bases left in between. CDR3 residues: CASSFLGDSNQPQHF. In DNA, the CDR3 is TGTGCCAGCAGCTTTCTAGGGGATAGCAATCAGCCCCAGCATTTT.

The chain joins TRBV25-1 to TRBJ1-6; TRBD1 is a possible D gene (6 bases). In germline, CDR1 is MGHDK, CDR2 SYGVNS. V was clipped by 6 bases and J by 11 bases, with 14 bases between them. The CDR3 spans 13 residues. The CDR3 DNA reads as TGTGCCAGCAGGGACAGCATTGGGGCACCCCTCCACTTT. This translates into CASRDSIGAPLHF.

This rearrangement joins TRBV2 to TRBJ2-2; TRBD1 agrees at 7 bases. CDR3 length: 14 residues. With V trimmed by 5 bases and J by 5 bases, 5 bases remained unmatched. In germline, CDR1 is SNHLY, CDR2 FYNNEI. The CDR3 protein is CASSRQGRTGELFF. As DNA, the CDR3 is TGTGCCAGCAGTCGACAGGGACGGACCGGGGAGCTGTTTTTT.

This chain connects TRBV7-2 to TRBJ1-4; no firm D call. The CDR3 covers 12 residues. V dropped 2 bases and J dropped 8 bases, with 6 bases sitting between them. CDR1 is SGHTA, CDR2 FQGNSA, per germline. The CDR3 loop reads CASSLTPEKLFF. Written as DNA, the CDR3 is TGTGCCAGCAGCTTAACACCGGAAAAACTGTTTTTT. The variable domain in full, with the rest retrieved from reference TRBV7-2 and TRBJ1-4, is GAGVSQSPSNKVTEKGKDVELRCDPISGHTALYWYRQSLGQGLEFLIYFQGNSAPDKSGLPSDRFSAERTGGSVSTLTIQRTQQEDSAVYLCASSLTPEKLFFGSGTQLSVL.

This chain uses TRBV6-5 with TRBJ1-5; D not resolved. The CDR3 extends over 13 amino acids. CDR1 is MNHEY and CDR2 is SVGAGI in the germline V gene. Trimming shortened V by 6 bases and J by 5 bases, and 11 bases separated the two germline ends. The CDR3 DNA is TGTGCCAGCAGCAAGGTAGCGGATCAGCCCCAGCATTTT. Its protein is CASSKVADQPQHF.

This clone was counted only a few times. The chain combines TRBV7-2 with TRBJ1-2; 9 bases are a match to TRBD1. The CDR3 consists of 17 residues. Trimming cost V 6 bases and J 8 bases; bases outside gene matches: 19. CDR1 SGHTA and CDR2 FQGNSA come from the germline V gene. The CDR3 is CASSRPLGGQGLSGYTF. The DNA for the CDR3 is TGTGCCAGCAGTCGACCCCTGGGGGGACAGGGCTTATCGGGCTACACCTTC.

Ten or more counts support this clone. This sample includes further DNA sequences coding for the same CDR3. The chain couples TRBV19 to TRBJ1-5, with 8 bases aligning to TRBD1. The CDR3 consists of 14 residues. Germline CDR1 LNHDA, CDR2 SQIVND (reference sequence). The V gene end was trimmed by 4 bases and the J gene end by 4 bases; junction bases not matched to a gene: 3. This chain's CDR3 is CASSTWTGNQPQHF. CDR3 DNA sequence: TGTGCCAGTAGTACCTGGACAGGGAATCAGCCCCAGCATTTT.

This sequence joins TRBV18 and TRBJ2-1; D is possibly TRBD2 (5 bases). The germline V and J ends were trimmed by 2 bases and 5 bases, with 7 bases remaining between them. CDR3 size: 13 residues. Germline CDR1 and CDR2: KGHSH and LQKENI. The chain's CDR3 is CASSPVRDNEQFF. CDR3 coding DNA: TGTGCCAGCTCACCAGTGCGGGACAATGAGCAGTTCTTC.